The 3 T cell receptor beta chains given below trace back to one sample, sequenced in a study of Ad26.COV2.S vaccination and SARS-CoV-2 variants. Described treatment: 19 received Ad26.COV2.S at low or high dose, single or two shots; about 5 received placebo; per-sample allocation not given. Samples analyzed were those drawn on day 63 after the first vaccine or placebo injection. Using immunoSEQ multiplex PCR, the repertoire was profiled, and TCRdb retains in-frame clones only, with some absent. The sample records over 350,000 clones, 70% to 90% being singletons. The sequencing used peripheral blood, collected in a trial of Ad26.COV2.S vaccine versus placebo. These TCRs come from a person between 18 and 65 years old who received the Ad26.COV2.S COVID-19 vaccine or a placebo.

The chain recombines TRBV21-1 with TRBJ2-7; the table assigns TRBD2, which was not confirmed against the DNA. TRBV21-1 is assigned pseudogene status. The CDR3 is 20 amino acids. CDR3 sequence (DNA): TGTGCCAGCAGCACATTGGGGTGGGGACTAGCGGGGACTTACTCCTACGAGCAGTACTTC. Amino acids: CASSTLGWGLAGTYSYEQYF.

This clone was counted between two and nine times. This sequence joins TRBV5-1 and TRBJ1-1; D not resolved. CDR3 length equals 14 residues. V was clipped by 1 base and J by 6 bases, with 13 bases between them. Germline V gene data show CDR1 as SGHRS and CDR2 as YFSETQ. As DNA, the CDR3 is TGCGCCAGCAGCTTGCCCCTACCTTCTTCTGAAGCTTTCTTT. Its translation: CASSLPLPSSEAFF.

This CDR3 reads CASSVAARTAGSGNEQFF. The CDR3 bases are TGTGCCAGCAGCGTAGCAGCCAGAACTGCCGGTTCCGGCAATGAGCAGTTCTTC. J is TRBJ2-1 and V is TRBV9; D gene ambiguous. Germline V gives CDR1 SGDLS, CDR2 YYNGEE. The CDR3 extends over 18 amino acids. The germline V and J ends were trimmed by 0 bases and 6 bases, with 22 bases remaining between them.